The T cell receptor (beta chain) described here comes from a study of blood T cell repertoires in COVID-19. Study background: Samples taken during acute and convalescent COVID-19 were collected in the United States, Italy and Spain. The cDNA or gDNA used as material had been derived from T cells, B-cell-depleted T cells, or PBMCs.

In the authors' methods: It was from reference gene primer amplification that nucleated cell counts were estimated. Profiled with immunoSEQ multiplex PCR; TCRdb holds only in-frame clones, not every one. The V and J calls and clone size were taken over from that table, and D and trimming were inferred from the DNA. The repertoire holds 95,000 to 100,000 clones, over 80% seen once, with about 5.7% in the top ten. The CDR3 consists of 15 residues. Germline CDR1 KGHDR, CDR2 SFDVKD. V dropped 4 bases and J dropped 7; count of bases not matched to a gene: 3. This clonotype was obtained from a man aged 45-65 years with active COVID-19. The sequenced sample consisted of peripheral blood. This rearrangement joins TRBV24-1 to TRBJ2-1; 13 bases match TRBD2. CDR3 sequence: CATSDETSGRNEQFF. The DNA of the CDR3 is TGTGCCACCAGTGACGAGACTAGCGGGAGGAATGAGCAGTTCTTC.